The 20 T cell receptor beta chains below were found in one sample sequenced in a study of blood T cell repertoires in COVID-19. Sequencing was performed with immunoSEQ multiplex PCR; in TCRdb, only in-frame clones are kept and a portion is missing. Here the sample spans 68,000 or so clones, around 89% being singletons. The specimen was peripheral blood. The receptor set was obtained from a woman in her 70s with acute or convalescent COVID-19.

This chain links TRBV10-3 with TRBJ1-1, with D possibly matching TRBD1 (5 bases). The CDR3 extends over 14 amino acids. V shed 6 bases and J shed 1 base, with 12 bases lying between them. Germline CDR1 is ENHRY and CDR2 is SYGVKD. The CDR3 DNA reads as TGTGCCATCAGCCAGGGTCCCCCGAACACTGAAGCTTTCTTT. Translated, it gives CAISQGPPNTEAFF.

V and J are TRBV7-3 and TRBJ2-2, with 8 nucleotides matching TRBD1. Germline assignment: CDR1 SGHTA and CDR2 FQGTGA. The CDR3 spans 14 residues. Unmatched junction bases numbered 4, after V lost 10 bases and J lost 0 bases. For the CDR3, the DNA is TGTGCCACCAGGGGACAGGCGAACACCGGGGAGCTGTTTTTT. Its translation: CATRGQANTGELFF.

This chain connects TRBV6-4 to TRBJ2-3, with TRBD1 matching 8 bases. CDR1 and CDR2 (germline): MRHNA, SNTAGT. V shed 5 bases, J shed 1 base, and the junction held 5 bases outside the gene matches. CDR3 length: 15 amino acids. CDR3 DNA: TGTGCCAGCAGTTCCGGACAGGGAGGCACAGATACGCAGTATTTT. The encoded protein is CASSSGQGGTDTQYF.

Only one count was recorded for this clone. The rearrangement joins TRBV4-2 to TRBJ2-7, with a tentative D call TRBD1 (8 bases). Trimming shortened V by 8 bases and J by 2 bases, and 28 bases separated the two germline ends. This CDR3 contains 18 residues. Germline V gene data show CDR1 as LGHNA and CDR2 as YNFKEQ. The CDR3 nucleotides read TGTGCCAGCGCCAGAGGACAGGGAGGGAGCGGCCAAACCTACGAGCAGTACTTC. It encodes CASARGQGGSGQTYEQYF.

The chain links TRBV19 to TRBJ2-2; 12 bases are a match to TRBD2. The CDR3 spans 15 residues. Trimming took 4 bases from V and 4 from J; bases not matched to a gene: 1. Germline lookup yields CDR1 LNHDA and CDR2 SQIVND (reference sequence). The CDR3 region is CASSTLAGGTGELFF. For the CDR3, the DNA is TGTGCCAGTAGTACACTAGCGGGAGGCACCGGGGAGCTGTTTTTT.

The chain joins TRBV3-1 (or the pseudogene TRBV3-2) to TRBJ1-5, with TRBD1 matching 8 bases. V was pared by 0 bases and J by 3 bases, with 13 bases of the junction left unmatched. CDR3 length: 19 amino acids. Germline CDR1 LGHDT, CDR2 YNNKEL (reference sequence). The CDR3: CASSQEGGQGAENNQPQHF. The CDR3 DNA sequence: TGTGCCAGCAGCCAAGAGGGGGGCCAGGGGGCTGAGAACAATCAGCCCCAGCATTTT.

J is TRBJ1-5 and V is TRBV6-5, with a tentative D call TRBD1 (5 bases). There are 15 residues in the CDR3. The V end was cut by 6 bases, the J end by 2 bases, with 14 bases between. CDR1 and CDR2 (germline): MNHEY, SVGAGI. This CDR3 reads CASRKVGDRNQPQHF. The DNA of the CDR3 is TGTGCCAGCAGGAAGGTAGGGGATCGCAATCAGCCCCAGCATTTT.

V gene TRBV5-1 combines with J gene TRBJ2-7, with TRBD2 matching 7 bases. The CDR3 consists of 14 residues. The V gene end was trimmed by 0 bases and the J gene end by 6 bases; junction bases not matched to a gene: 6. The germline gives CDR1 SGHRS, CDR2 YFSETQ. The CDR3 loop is CASSLAGGKSEQYF. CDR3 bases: TGCGCCAGCAGCTTGGCGGGGGGAAAGAGCGAGCAGTACTTC. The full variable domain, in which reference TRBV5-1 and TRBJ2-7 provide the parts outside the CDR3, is KAGVTQTPRYLIKTRGQQVTLSCSPISGHRSVSWYQQTPGQGLQFLFEYFSETQRNKGNFPGRFSGRQFSNSRSEMNVSTLELGDSALYLCASSLAGGKSEQYFGPGTRLTVT.

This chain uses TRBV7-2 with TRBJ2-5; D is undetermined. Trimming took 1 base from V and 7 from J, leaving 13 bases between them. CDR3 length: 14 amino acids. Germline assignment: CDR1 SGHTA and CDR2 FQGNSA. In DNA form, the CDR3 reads TGTGCCAGCAGCTTAGGGGTGGAGTTCGGGACCCAGTACTTC. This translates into CASSLGVEFGTQYF.

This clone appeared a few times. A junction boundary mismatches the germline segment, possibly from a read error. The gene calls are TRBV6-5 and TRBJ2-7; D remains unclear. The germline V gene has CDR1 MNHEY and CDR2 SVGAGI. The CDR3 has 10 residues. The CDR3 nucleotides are TGTGCCAGCTCCAACTACGGGCAGTACTTC. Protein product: CASSNYGQYF.

The CDR3 bases are TGTGCCAGCAGCTTAGAGACAGGAGTCACTAACACTGAAGCTTTCTTT. Its protein product is CASSLETGVTNTEAFF. The J gene is TRBJ1-1, the V gene TRBV11-1; tentative D call: TRBD1 (6 bases). This CDR3 is 16 amino acids long. V was clipped by 1 base and J by 2 bases, with 14 bases between them. Germline CDR1 and CDR2: SGHAT and FQDESV (reference sequence).

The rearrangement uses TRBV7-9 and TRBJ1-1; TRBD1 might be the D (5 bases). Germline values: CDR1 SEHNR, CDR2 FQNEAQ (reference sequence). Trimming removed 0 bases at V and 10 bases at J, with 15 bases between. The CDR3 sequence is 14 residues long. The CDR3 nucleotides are TGTGCCAGCAGCTTAGCCAGAATGGGGGGGATAGCTTTCTTT. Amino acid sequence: CASSLARMGGIAFF.

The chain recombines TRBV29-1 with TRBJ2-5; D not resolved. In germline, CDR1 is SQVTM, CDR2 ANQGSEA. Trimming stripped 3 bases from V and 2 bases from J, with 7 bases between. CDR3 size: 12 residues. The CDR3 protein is CSVDRTQETQYF. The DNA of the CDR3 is TGCAGCGTTGACAGAACACAAGAGACCCAGTACTTC. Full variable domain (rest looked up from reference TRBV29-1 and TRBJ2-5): SAVISQKPSRDICQRGTSLTIQCQVDSQVTMMFWYRQQPGQSLTLIATANQGSEATYESGFVIDKFPISRPNLTFSTLTVSNMSPEDSSIYLCSVDRTQETQYFGPGTRLLVL.

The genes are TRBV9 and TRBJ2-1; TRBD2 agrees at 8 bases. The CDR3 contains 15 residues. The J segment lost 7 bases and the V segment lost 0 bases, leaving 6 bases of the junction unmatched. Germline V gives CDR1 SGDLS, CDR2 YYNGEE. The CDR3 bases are TGTGCCAGCAGCGTAGTTGCGGGAGGACTAAATGAGCAGTTCTTC. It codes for CASSVVAGGLNEQFF. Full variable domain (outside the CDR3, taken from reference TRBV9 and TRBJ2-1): DSGVTQTPKHLITATGQRVTLRCSPRSGDLSVYWYQQSLDQGLQFLIQYYNGEERAKGNILERFSAQQFPDLHSELNLSSLELGDSALYFCASSVVAGGLNEQFFGPGTRLTVL.

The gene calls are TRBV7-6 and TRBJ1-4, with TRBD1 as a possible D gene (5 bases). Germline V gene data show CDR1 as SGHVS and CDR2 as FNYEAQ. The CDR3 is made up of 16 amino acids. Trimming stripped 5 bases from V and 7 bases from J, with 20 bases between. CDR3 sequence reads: CASSPTRDSPLEKLFF. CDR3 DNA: TGTGCCAGCAGCCCAACCCGGGACTCCCCGCTTGAAAAACTGTTTTTT.

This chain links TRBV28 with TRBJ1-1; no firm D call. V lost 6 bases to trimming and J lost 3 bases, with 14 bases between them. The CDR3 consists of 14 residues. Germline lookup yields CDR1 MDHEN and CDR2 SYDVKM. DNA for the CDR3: TGTGCCAGCAGCTTCTCCGGAGGGTACACTGAAGCTTTCTTT. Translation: CASSFSGGYTEAFF. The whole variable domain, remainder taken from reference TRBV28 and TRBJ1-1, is DVKVTQSSRYLVKRTGEKVFLECVQDMDHENMFWYRQDPGLGLRLIYFSYDVKMKEKGDIPEGYSVSREKKERFSLILESASTNQTSMYLCASSFSGGYTEAFFGQGTRLTVV.

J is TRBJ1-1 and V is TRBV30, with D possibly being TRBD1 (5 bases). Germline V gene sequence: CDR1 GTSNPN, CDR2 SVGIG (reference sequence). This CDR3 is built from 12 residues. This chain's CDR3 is CAVNVRGTEAFF. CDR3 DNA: TGTGCTGTAAACGTAAGGGGCACTGAAGCTTTCTTT.

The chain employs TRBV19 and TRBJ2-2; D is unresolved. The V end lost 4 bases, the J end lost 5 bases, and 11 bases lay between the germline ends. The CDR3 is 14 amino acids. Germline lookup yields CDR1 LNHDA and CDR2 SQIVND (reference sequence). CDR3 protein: CASSNAGVTGELFF. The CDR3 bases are TGTGCCAGTAGTAACGCCGGTGTGACCGGGGAGCTGTTTTTT.

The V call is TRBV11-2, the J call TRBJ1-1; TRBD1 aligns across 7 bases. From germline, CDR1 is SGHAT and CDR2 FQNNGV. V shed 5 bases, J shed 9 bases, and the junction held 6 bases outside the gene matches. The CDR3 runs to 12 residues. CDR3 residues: CASSPDRAKAFF. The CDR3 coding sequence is TGTGCCAGCAGCCCCGACAGGGCTAAAGCTTTCTTT.

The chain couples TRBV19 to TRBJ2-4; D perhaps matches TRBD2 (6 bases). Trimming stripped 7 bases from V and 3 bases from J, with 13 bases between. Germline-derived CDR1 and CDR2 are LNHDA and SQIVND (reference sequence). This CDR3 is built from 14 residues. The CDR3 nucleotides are TGTGCCAGTACCCCAAGGGGAGGCAAAAACATTCAGTACTTC. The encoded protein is CASTPRGGKNIQYF.